These 4 T cell receptor beta chains came from one sample sequenced in a study of Ad26.COV2.S vaccination and SARS-CoV-2 variants. TCRdb keeps only in-frame clones here, not all; method: immunoSEQ multiplex PCR. There are nearly 95,000 clones in the sample; 82% occur only once, and 16% lies in the top ten. The sequencing used peripheral blood, collected after recovery from COVID-19. The origin of the receptors is a human donor who had recovered from COVID-19.

The chain links TRBV6-5 to TRBJ1-6, with D uncertain. The length of the CDR3 is 12 residues. Germline V gene lookup returns CDR1 MNHEY and CDR2 SVGAGI. Trimming took off 4 bases at V and 6 bases at J, with 4 bases between the two ends. This CDR3 reads CASSSPNSPLHF. CDR3 sequence (DNA): TGTGCCAGCAGTTCACCTAATTCACCCCTCCACTTT.

This chain links TRBV16 with TRBJ1-6; 9 bases fit TRBD1. V was clipped by 3 bases and J by 8 bases; unmatched bases: 2. This CDR3 comprises 14 residues. Germline CDR1 KGHSY, CDR2 FQNENV. This chain's CDR3 is CASSQRTGDSPLHF. In DNA form, the CDR3 reads TGTGCCAGCAGCCAGAGGACAGGGGATTCACCCCTCCACTTT.

The V and J genes are TRBV29-1 and TRBJ2-1; TRBD2 agrees at 7 bases. The CDR3 runs to 14 residues. J lost 6 bases, V lost 7 bases, and 12 bases had no gene match. CDR1 and CDR2 from the germline V gene are SQVTM and ANQGSEA. CDR3: CSDTLGGGSNEQFF. DNA of the CDR3: TGCAGCGACACCTTGGGGGGAGGGTCCAATGAGCAGTTCTTC.

This clone was detected only a few times. This sequence joins TRBV19 and TRBJ2-7, with 11 bases matching TRBD2. CDR1 and CDR2 from the germline V gene are LNHDA and SQIVND (reference sequence). Trimming removed 6 bases from V and 0 bases from J; junction bases left unmatched: 7. The CDR3 spans 16 residues. CDR3 bases: TGTGCCAGTAGCCGCCTAACTAGCGGGAGCTCCTACGAGCAGTACTTC. Encoded protein: CASSRLTSGSSYEQYF.